This T cell receptor (beta chain) was captured by sequencing in a study of spatial heterogeneity in lung cancer. This clonotype was detected ten times or more. Because the library targeted alpha chains, this beta chain is an off-target read whose size means little. The CDR3 contains 15 residues. The germline V gene encodes CDR1 KGHSH and CDR2 LQKENI. The germline V and J ends were trimmed by 4 bases and 7 bases, with 17 bases remaining between them. TCRdb ran MiXCR on the 5' RACE reads and lists one entry per CDR3 protein. This table holds some 1,100 distinct CDR3 sequences, 6.5% found once. Stated time point: sample taken at primary tumor resection. Tumor, nontumor lung or frozen PBMC supplied whole RNA that was sequenced unsorted. Samples came from 60 to 75 TRACERx patients with untreated early-stage lung cancer.

This TCR was recovered from a male donor with early-stage non-small cell lung cancer. The V gene is TRBV18, the J gene TRBJ1-5; D may be TRBD1 (5 bases). Sequencing used normal lung tissue next to the tumor, obtained at surgery. CDR3 region: CASSLKIGAGQPQHF. CDR3 bases: TGTGCCAGCTCACTCAAAATAGGGGCAGGACAGCCCCAGCATTTT.